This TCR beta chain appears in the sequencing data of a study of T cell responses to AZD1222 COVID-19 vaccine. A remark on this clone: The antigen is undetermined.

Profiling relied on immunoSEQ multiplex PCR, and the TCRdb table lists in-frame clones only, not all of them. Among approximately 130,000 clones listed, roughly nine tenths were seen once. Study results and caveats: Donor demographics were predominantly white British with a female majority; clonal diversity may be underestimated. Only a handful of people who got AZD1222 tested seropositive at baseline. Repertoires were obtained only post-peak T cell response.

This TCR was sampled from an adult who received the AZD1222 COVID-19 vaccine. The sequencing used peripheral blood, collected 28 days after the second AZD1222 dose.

As DNA, the CDR3 is TGTGCCAGCAGTTTGGGCGGGACTACGGGCAATGAGCAGTTCTTC. Its translation: CASSLGGTTGNEQFF. The chain couples TRBV28 to TRBJ2-1; 7 nucleotides agree with TRBD2. The germline CDR1 and CDR2 sequences are MDHEN and SYDVKM. J lost 6 bases, V lost 3 bases, and 8 bases had no gene match. CDR3 length: 15 residues.